The clone carrying this T cell receptor (beta chain) was found once. Seattle participants joined during active infection and were tracked over time. This specimen belongs to a study of blood T cell repertoires in COVID-19. Study overall: The United States, Italy and Spain provided the acute and convalescent COVID-19 samples. Sources were T cells, B-cell-depleted T cells, or PBMCs; the material itself was cDNA or gDNA.

As originally analysed: Reference gene primer amplification gave estimated nucleated cell counts. Using immunoSEQ multiplex PCR, the repertoire was profiled, and TCRdb retains in-frame clones only, with some absent. The V and J calls and clone size are taken from that table; D and trimming were inferred from the DNA. The sample lists 250,000 to 350,000 clones, 85% to 90% occurring once. Germline V CDR1 and CDR2: PRHDT, FYEKMQ (reference sequence). Deletions cut 4 bases from V and 6 bases from J, with 10 bases between. The CDR3 length is 12 residues. The sequence derives from a young woman with COVID-19, enrolled during active disease. Sample: peripheral blood. The rearrangement links TRBV13 to TRBJ2-7; D might be TRBD1 (5 bases). CDR3 nucleotides: TGTGCCAGCAGCTGGCAGGGTTTCGAGCAGTACTTC. Residues: CASSWQGFEQYF.